This is a list of T cell receptor beta chains from one sample in a study of OX40 agonist ivuxolimab in advanced cancers. Generated by immunoSEQ multiplex PCR, the TCRdb table keeps only in-frame clones and is missing some. The sample lists about 120,000 clones, 80% to 90% occurring once. The material sequenced was CD4+ or CD8+ T cells sorted from blood, taken in a trial of the OX40 agonist ivuxolimab. Receptors originate from an adult with an advanced solid tumor such as melanoma, head and neck, liver or kidney cancer. CDR3s include the opening cysteine and the closing phenylalanine or tryptophan. D genes are given only for firm matches. Not every row has a clone size; where given, it reads once, few, many or a size class.

J gene | clone size | D gene | V gene | CDR3 protein | CDR3 DNA
TRBJ2-3 | - | TRBD2 | TRBV27 | CASYSGGEFLRDTQYF | TGTGCCAGCTATAGCGGGGGGGAATTCTTAAGAGATACGCAGTATTTT
TRBJ1-2 | - | - | TRBV30 | CAWVPGLPRDGYTF | TGTGCCTGGGTTCCGGGACTGCCCCGTGATGGCTACACCTTC
TRBJ1-3 | - | - | TRBV7-6 | CASSLEGSGNGNTIYF | TGTGCCAGCAGCTTAGAGGGCAGCGGCAATGGAAACACCATATATTTT
TRBJ2-4 | few | - | TRBV28 | CASSTFRALGGNIQYF | TGTGCCAGCAGTACCTTCAGGGCCCTGGGAGGAAACATTCAGTACTTC
TRBJ2-3 | - | - | TRBV7-9 | CAPRVRTADTQYF | TGTGCCCCCAGGGTCAGGACGGCAGATACGCAGTATTTT
TRBJ2-7 | - | - | TRBV2 | CASSEILGPYF | TGTGCCAGCAGTGAAATATTGGGGCCGTACTTC
TRBJ2-1 | - | TRBD1 | TRBV30 | CAGDWTGSEQFF | TGTGCCGGGGACTGGACAGGGAGTGAGCAGTTCTTC
TRBJ2-7 | once | - | TRBV27 | CASSSTGLTSYEQYF | TGTGCCAGCAGTTCCACCGGACTGACCTCCTACGAGCAGTACTTC
TRBJ1-1 | - | TRBD1 | TRBV7-2 | CASSLVAGGHTEAFF | TGTGCCAGCAGCTTAGTGGCAGGGGGGCACACTGAAGCTTTCTTT
TRBJ2-7 | - | - | TRBV21-1 | CASARRIGGRNEQYF | TGTGCCAGCGCAAGGAGGATCGGGGGCAGGAACGAGCAGTACTTC
TRBJ2-1 | - | TRBD2 | TRBV7-2 | CASSLVGGGNNNEQFF | TGTGCCAGCAGCTTAGTGGGCGGGGGAAACAACAATGAGCAGTTCTTC
TRBJ2-7 | few | TRBD1 | TRBV28 | CASSAGGFREQYF | TGTGCCAGCAGCGCAGGGGGCTTTAGGGAGCAGTACTTC
TRBJ2-2 | - | TRBD2 | TRBV4-1 | CASSHKRGFDGGELFF | TGCGCCAGCAGCCACAAGCGGGGCTTTGACGGCGGGGAGCTGTTTTTT
TRBJ2-3 | - | TRBD1 | TRBV6-5 | CASADPGQGFDTQYF | TGTGCCAGCGCCGATCCGGGACAGGGATTTGATACGCAGTATTTT
TRBJ1-4 | - | - | TRBV30 | CAWSVLGGRAGEKLFF | TGTGCCTGGAGTGTACTTGGAGGCAGGGCAGGTGAAAAACTGTTTTTT
TRBJ2-2 | - | - | TRBV12-2 | CASRLAHARDRVTGELFF | TGTGCAAGTCGCTTAGCTCACGCCCGAGACAGGGTGACCGGGGAGCTGTTTTTT
TRBJ1-4 | - | - | TRBV5-6 | CASSLDRYNEKLFF | TGTGCCAGCAGCTTGGATAGGTATAATGAAAAACTGTTTTTT
TRBJ2-3 | few | TRBD2 | TRBV7-3 | CASRPSGGTDTQYF | TGTGCCAGCAGACCTAGCGGGGGCACAGATACGCAGTATTTT
TRBJ2-1 | - | - | TRBV2 | CASSARGGHNEQFF | TGTGCCAGCAGTGCCCGAGGGGGTCACAATGAGCAGTTCTTC
TRBJ1-2 | - | - | TRBV6-6 | CASSYRTDYGYTF | TGTGCCAGCAGTTACCGGACAGACTATGGCTACACCTTC
TRBJ1-4 | - | - | TRBV28 | CASSLATGDEKLFF | TGTGCCAGCAGTTTGGCGACAGGTGATGAAAAACTGTTTTTT
TRBJ1-3 | - | - | TRBV19 | CASSTTVASGNTIYF | TGTGCCAGTAGTACCACAGTAGCCTCTGGAAACACCATATATTTT
TRBJ2-3 | - | TRBD2 | TRBV5-6 | CASSWGGTGGDTQYF | TGTGCCAGCAGCTGGGGGGGAACTGGCGGAGATACGCAGTATTTT
TRBJ2-7 | once | TRBD2 | TRBV6-5 | CASSTPGLALKEQYF | TGTGCCAGCAGTACACCGGGACTAGCGCTTAAGGAGCAGTACTTC
TRBJ1-5 | - | - | TRBV6-5 | CASSYVKDGDQPQHF | TGTGCCAGCAGTTACGTAAAGGACGGGGATCAGCCCCAGCATTTT
TRBJ1-4 | - | - | TRBV28 | CASSLSEKLFF | TGTGCCAGCAGTTTAAGTGAAAAACTGTTTTTT
TRBJ1-1 | - | - | TRBV2 | CASSTSGEEAFF | TGTGCCAGCAGTACCTCGGGAGAAGAAGCTTTCTTT
TRBJ1-2 | - | - | TRBV6-5 | CASSPPGTKGYGYTF | TGTGCCAGCAGTCCTCCGGGGACGAAAGGCTATGGCTACACCTTC
TRBJ1-2 | - | - | TRBV7-6 | CASSAYQGVGVGYTF | TGTGCCAGCAGCGCTTACCAGGGAGTCGGCGTTGGCTACACCTTC
TRBJ2-7 | once | - | TRBV7-2 | CASSLAQGFYEQYF | TGTGCCAGCAGCTTAGCTCAGGGCTTTTACGAGCAGTACTTC
TRBJ2-1 | - | - | TRBV18 | CASSPGDNEQFF | TGTGCCAGCTCACCAGGCGACAATGAGCAGTTCTTC
TRBJ1-2 | - | - | TRBV6-4 | CASSDRQGKRGYTF | TGTGCCAGCAGTGACCGTCAGGGAAAAAGGGGCTACACCTTC
TRBJ2-6 | once | - | TRBV7-2 | CASSLAGFGANVLTF | TGTGCCAGCAGCTTAGCGGGGTTCGGGGCCAACGTCCTGACTTTC
TRBJ2-7 | - | - | TRBV11-2 | CASSLETSRPQYF | TGTGCCAGCAGCTTAGAAACCAGCAGGCCCCAGTACTTC
TRBJ1-5 | - | TRBD1 | TRBV30 | CAWSEAGGSNQPQHF | TGTGCCTGGAGTGAGGCAGGGGGGAGCAATCAGCCCCAGCATTTT
TRBJ1-2 | - | - | TRBV6-1 | CASSEIHVDGYTF | TGTGCCAGCAGTGAAATTCATGTGGATGGCTACACCTTC
TRBJ1-1 | - | - | TRBV6-5 | CASSYFEGDEAFF | TGTGCCAGCAGTTACTTTGAGGGGGATGAAGCTTTCTTT
TRBJ1-4 | - | - | TRBV28 | CASSGTLNEKLFF | TGTGCCAGCAGCGGGACTTTAAATGAAAAACTGTTTTTT
TRBJ2-5 | - | - | TRBV14 | CASSRVRETQYF | TGTGCCAGCAGCCGGGTGAGGGAGACCCAGTACTTC
TRBJ2-3 | few | TRBD1 | TRBV4-3 | CASSQRTGGDTQYF | TGCGCCAGCAGCCAAAGGACAGGGGGAGATACGCAGTATTTT
TRBJ2-5 | - | - | TRBV5-1 | CASSVQETQYF | TGCGCCAGCAGCGTCCAAGAGACCCAGTACTTC
TRBJ1-2 | - | TRBD1 | TRBV4-1 | CASSQQGAGSYGYTF | TGCGCCAGCAGCCAGCAGGGGGCCGGGTCCTATGGCTACACCTTC
TRBJ2-3 | - | - | TRBV10-1 | CASSEVTYGTDTQYF | TGCGCCAGCAGTGAGGTCACCTATGGCACAGATACGCAGTATTTT
TRBJ1-3 | once | - | TRBV11-2 | CASSRAGRRSGNTIYF | TGTGCCAGCAGCCGAGCGGGACGGCGCTCTGGAAACACCATATATTTT
TRBJ2-2 | - | TRBD1 | TRBV9 | CASELDRESF | TGTGCCAGCGAGCTGGACAGGGAGTCTTTT
TRBJ1-1 | - | TRBD1 | TRBV28 | CASSSGGNTEAFF | TGTGCCAGCAGTTCAGGGGGAAACACTGAAGCTTTCTTT
TRBJ2-7 | - | TRBD2 | TRBV7-9 | CASSRSGGSDPRSYEQYF | TGTGCCAGCAGCCGAAGCGGGGGGTCCGATCCCCGCTCCTACGAGCAGTACTTC
TRBJ2-5 | - | - | TRBV25-1 | CASSPPGAYETQYF | TGTGCCAGCAGTCCCCCCGGGGCTTATGAGACCCAGTACTTC
TRBJ2-7 | - | - | TRBV7-2 | CASSPFSSYEQYF | TGTGCCAGCAGCCCATTTTCGTCCTACGAGCAGTACTTC
TRBJ2-1 | - | - | TRBV18 | CASSPGESSYNEQFF | TGTGCCAGCTCACCGGGAGAAAGCTCCTACAATGAGCAGTTCTTC
TRBJ2-7 | - | - | TRBV10-2 | CASEGQRSYEQYF | TGCGCCAGCGAAGGGCAGAGAAGCTACGAGCAGTACTTC
TRBJ2-2 | - | - | TRBV5-1 | CASSLAGGTGELFF | TGCGCCAGCAGCTTGGCGGGCGGTACCGGGGAGCTGTTTTTT
TRBJ1-3 | - | - | TRBV10-3 | CAILGSGNTIYF | TGTGCCATCTTGGGTTCTGGAAACACCATATATTTT
TRBJ1-5 | - | - | TRBV2 | CASHPGQSNQPQHF | TGTGCCAGCCACCCTGGACAGAGCAATCAGCCCCAGCATTTT